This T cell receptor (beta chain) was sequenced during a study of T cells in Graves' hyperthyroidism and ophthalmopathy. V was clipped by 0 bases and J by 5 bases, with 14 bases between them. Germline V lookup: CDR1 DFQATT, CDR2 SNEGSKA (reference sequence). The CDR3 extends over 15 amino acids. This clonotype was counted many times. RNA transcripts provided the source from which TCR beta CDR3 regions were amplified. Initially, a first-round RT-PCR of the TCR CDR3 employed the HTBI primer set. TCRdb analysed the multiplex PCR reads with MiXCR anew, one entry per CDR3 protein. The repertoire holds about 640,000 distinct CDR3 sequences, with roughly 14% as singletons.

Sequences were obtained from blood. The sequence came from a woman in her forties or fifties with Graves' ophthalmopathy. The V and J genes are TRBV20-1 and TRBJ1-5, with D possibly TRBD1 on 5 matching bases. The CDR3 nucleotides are TGCAGTGCTAGAGATCCACGGGAAGGGGATCAGCCCCAGCATTTT. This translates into CSARDPREGDQPQHF.